This T cell receptor beta chain was observed in a study of CD8+CD57+ T cells in acquired aplastic anemia. As for the study in general: The mean DNA yield obtained from sorted CD4+ and CD8+ cells came to about 3 ug.

The template for TCR beta VDJ and CDR3 sequence profiling was genomic DNA. TCRdb processed the reads anew with MiXCR; each CDR3 protein has one entry. The sample holds 450,000 to 550,000 distinct CDR3 sequences, around 30% seen once. The CDR3 totals 16 residues. The germline CDR1 and CDR2 sequences are SGDLS and YYNGEE. V gave up 0 bases and J gave up 6 bases, with 17 bases separating them. Patients picked for sequencing had shown CD8+CD57+ cell expansion detected by flow cytometry. The rearrangement links TRBV9 to TRBJ2-3, with D possibly matching TRBD1 (7 bases). Sequenced material: sorted CD4+, CD8+, or CD8+CD57+ T cells (not recorded which) from PBMCs. The TCR was taken from a human donor with aplastic anemia. The DNA for the CDR3 is TGTGCCAGCAGCGTAGGCGGGGACAGAGTTTCGGATACGCAGTATTTT. Its translation: CASSVGGDRVSDTQYF.